This T cell receptor beta chain was captured in a study of cytomegalovirus exposure and HLA in healthy donors. 13 Jbeta primers and 60 Vbeta primers were used for the PCR. Generated by immunoSEQ multiplex PCR, the TCRdb table keeps only in-frame clones and is missing some. The sample carries approximately 160,000 clones, 68% recorded once. The germline CDR1 and CDR2 sequences are MGHRA and YSYEKL. CDR3 length equals 15 residues. J lost 8 bases, V lost 3 bases, and 8 bases had no gene match. This chain joins TRBV4-1 and TRBJ2-1; 9 nucleotides line up with TRBD1. Sequencing was carried out using PBMCs. The clonotype was recovered from a man over 45 in good health and CMV-seronegative. CDR3: CASSHVGTGFDEQFF. The CDR3 region has the DNA TGCGCCAGCAGCCATGTTGGGACAGGGTTCGATGAGCAGTTCTTC.